These T cell receptor beta chains were read from a single sample in a study of CD8 T cells in ankylosing spondylitis. TCRdb redid the calling of the 5' RACE reads with MiXCR, one entry per CDR3 protein. This table holds tens of thousands of distinct CDR3 sequences, 2% to 3% found once. The sequenced material came from blood, either unsorted or a sorted T cell fraction (not recorded which). These TCRs come from a female donor with ankylosing spondylitis or in good health (not recorded which). Both conserved end residues are part of each CDR3. The order of the fields is J gene, clone size, CDR3 length, V gene, D gene, CDR3 DNA, CDR3 protein. D genes are given only for firm matches. Clone size, where shown, is once, few, many, or a class for clones that have expanded.

J gene: TRBJ2-3
clone size: many
CDR3 length: 18
V gene: TRBV9
D gene: TRBD2
CDR3 DNA: TGTGCCAGCAGCGTAGACGCGGTGCTAGCGGGAGGATTGGATACGCAGTATTTT
CDR3 protein: CASSVDAVLAGGLDTQYF

J gene: TRBJ2-1
clone size: many
CDR3 length: 16
V gene: TRBV9
D gene: TRBD1
CDR3 DNA: TGTGCCAGCAGCGTTGACAGGGGGAAGTCCTACAATGAGCAGTTCTTC
CDR3 protein: CASSVDRGKSYNEQFF

J gene: TRBJ2-3
clone size: many
CDR3 length: 15
V gene: TRBV9
D gene: NA
CDR3 DNA: TGTGCCAGCAGCGTAGGTGCGGTGTCCACAGATACGCAGTATTTT
CDR3 protein: CASSVGAVSTDTQYF

J gene: TRBJ2-3
clone size: many
CDR3 length: 19
V gene: TRBV3-1
D gene: TRBD2
CDR3 DNA: TGTGCCAGCAGCCGTAGGGATATAGCGGGGGGGCTAGTAACAGATACGCAGTATTTT
CDR3 protein: CASSRRDIAGGLVTDTQYF

J gene: TRBJ2-3
clone size: many
CDR3 length: 15
V gene: TRBV9
D gene: TRBD1
CDR3 DNA: TGTGCCAGCAGCGTCCGGGACAGTCTCGCAGATACGCAGTATTTT
CDR3 protein: CASSVRDSLADTQYF

J gene: TRBJ1-1
clone size: many
CDR3 length: 17
V gene: TRBV9
D gene: TRBD1
CDR3 DNA: TGTGCCAGCAGCGTAGATGAGGGGGCAAGGGGGAACACTGAAGCTTTCTTT
CDR3 protein: CASSVDEGARGNTEAFF

J gene: TRBJ2-3
clone size: many
CDR3 length: 16
V gene: TRBV9
D gene: NA
CDR3 DNA: TGTGCCAGCAGCGCCGTTCAGGGGTTAGGCACAGATACGCAGTATTTT
CDR3 protein: CASSAVQGLGTDTQYF

J gene: TRBJ2-5
clone size: many
CDR3 length: 16
V gene: TRBV9
D gene: TRBD2
CDR3 DNA: TGTGCCAGCAGCGTACTCGGGACTAGCGGGGTAGAGACCCAGTACTTC
CDR3 protein: CASSVLGTSGVETQYF

J gene: TRBJ1-1
clone size: many
CDR3 length: 15
V gene: TRBV7-2
D gene: NA
CDR3 DNA: TGTGCCAGCAGCTTAGGGACAGATGAGAACACTGAAGCTTTCTTT
CDR3 protein: CASSLGTDENTEAFF

J gene: TRBJ2-2
clone size: many
CDR3 length: 16
V gene: TRBV9
D gene: NA
CDR3 DNA: TGTGCCAGCAGCGTAGCGGTGACAAGGAACACCGGGGAGCTGTTTTTT
CDR3 protein: CASSVAVTRNTGELFF

J gene: TRBJ2-1
clone size: many
CDR3 length: 14
V gene: TRBV9
D gene: NA
CDR3 DNA: TGTGCCAGCAGCGTAGTCCGGGTAGGAGGTGAGCAGTTCTTC
CDR3 protein: CASSVVRVGGEQFF

J gene: TRBJ2-1
clone size: NA
CDR3 length: 16
V gene: TRBV21-1
D gene: NA
CDR3 DNA: TGTGCCAGCAGCAAAGCAACTAGCGGGAGTAACAATGAGCAGTTCTTC
CDR3 protein: CASSKATSGSNNEQFF

J gene: TRBJ2-7
clone size: medium-sized
CDR3 length: 16
V gene: TRBV9
D gene: TRBD2
CDR3 DNA: TGTGCCAGCAGCGGAGGAGTCGGGACTAGCCTATCGGAGCAGTACTTC
CDR3 protein: CASSGGVGTSLSEQYF

J gene: TRBJ2-5
clone size: many
CDR3 length: 13
V gene: TRBV9
D gene: NA
CDR3 DNA: TGTGCCAGCAGCGTAGGGGGCAAAGAGACCCAGTACTTC
CDR3 protein: CASSVGGKETQYF

J gene: TRBJ2-2
clone size: many
CDR3 length: 16
V gene: TRBV9
D gene: TRBD2
CDR3 DNA: TGTGCCAGCAGCGTGCGCGGGAGGGCCGATAGCGGGGAGCTGTTTTTT
CDR3 protein: CASSVRGRADSGELFF

J gene: TRBJ2-3
clone size: many
CDR3 length: 15
V gene: TRBV9
D gene: NA
CDR3 DNA: TGTGCCAGCAGCGTAGGGACATCTAGCACAGATACGCAGTATTTT
CDR3 protein: CASSVGTSSTDTQYF

J gene: TRBJ2-2
clone size: many
CDR3 length: 13
V gene: TRBV9
D gene: TRBD1
CDR3 DNA: TGTGCCAGCAGCGACAGGGGCACCGGGGAGCTGTTTTTT
CDR3 protein: CASSDRGTGELFF

J gene: TRBJ2-3
clone size: many
CDR3 length: 16
V gene: TRBV9
D gene: NA
CDR3 DNA: TGTGCCAGCAGCGTAGGCTCACAGGGAAGGGCAGATACGCAGTATTTT
CDR3 protein: CASSVGSQGRADTQYF

J gene: TRBJ2-7
clone size: many
CDR3 length: 15
V gene: TRBV9
D gene: NA
CDR3 DNA: TGTGCCAGCAGCGTAGCACCAACAGGTTTCGACGAGCAGTACTTC
CDR3 protein: CASSVAPTGFDEQYF

J gene: TRBJ2-2
clone size: many
CDR3 length: 15
V gene: TRBV9
D gene: NA
CDR3 DNA: TGTGCCAGCAGCGCATACAATCGGACCACCGGGGAGCTGTTTTTT
CDR3 protein: CASSAYNRTTGELFF

J gene: TRBJ2-2
clone size: medium-sized
CDR3 length: 15
V gene: TRBV9
D gene: TRBD1
CDR3 DNA: TGTGCCAGCAGCTATGGACAGGGGGCCACCGGGGAGCTGTTTTTT
CDR3 protein: CASSYGQGATGELFF

J gene: TRBJ2-7
clone size: many
CDR3 length: 14
V gene: TRBV9
D gene: NA
CDR3 DNA: TGTGCCAGCAGCCCAGGAACCCCTGCCTACGAGCAGTACTTC
CDR3 protein: CASSPGTPAYEQYF